Here is one TCR beta chain with its context. This record comes from a study of blood T cell repertoires in COVID-19. Trimming at V came to 2 bases and at J to 4 bases, leaving 6 bases not matched to a gene. This CDR3 has 15 amino acids. From germline, CDR1 is SGHTA and CDR2 FQGNSA. Here immunoSEQ multiplex PCR was the method, and the copy in TCRdb shows in-frame clones only, minus some. The sample includes about 69,000 clones, more than 70% seen only once; the top ten take roughly 50%. This clonotype originated in a human donor in a cohort sampled during active COVID-19. The sequencing input was peripheral blood. J is TRBJ2-7 and V is TRBV7-2; 9 nucleotides line up with TRBD2. CDR3 bases: TGTGCCAGCAGCTTATCCCTTCTAGCGGGATACGAGCAGTACTTC. It is translated as CASSLSLLAGYEQYF.